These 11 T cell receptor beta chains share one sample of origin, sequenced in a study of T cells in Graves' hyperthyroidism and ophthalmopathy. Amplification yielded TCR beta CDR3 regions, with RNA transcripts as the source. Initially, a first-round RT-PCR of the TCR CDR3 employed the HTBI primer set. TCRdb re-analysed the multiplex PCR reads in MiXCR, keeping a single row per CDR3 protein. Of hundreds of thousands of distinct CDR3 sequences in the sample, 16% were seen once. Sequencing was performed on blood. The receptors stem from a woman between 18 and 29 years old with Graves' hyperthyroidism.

CDR3 bases: TGTGCCACCGGACAGGGTAGCTACAATGAGCAGTTCTTC. Its translation: CATGQGSYNEQFF. The gene calls are TRBV27 and TRBJ2-1, with 8 positions matching TRBD1. Germline CDR1 MNHEY, CDR2 SMNVEV (reference sequence). This CDR3 spans 13 amino acids. After removal of 10 bases from V and 3 bases from J, the junction contained 5 bases not matched to a gene.

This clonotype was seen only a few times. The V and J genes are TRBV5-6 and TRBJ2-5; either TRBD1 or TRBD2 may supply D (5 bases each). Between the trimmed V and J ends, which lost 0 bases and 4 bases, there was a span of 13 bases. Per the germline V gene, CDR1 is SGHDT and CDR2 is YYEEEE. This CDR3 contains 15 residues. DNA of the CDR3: TGTGCCAGCAGCTTGGAGCCGGGGCCCCCAGAGACCCAGTACTTC. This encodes CASSLEPGPPETQYF.

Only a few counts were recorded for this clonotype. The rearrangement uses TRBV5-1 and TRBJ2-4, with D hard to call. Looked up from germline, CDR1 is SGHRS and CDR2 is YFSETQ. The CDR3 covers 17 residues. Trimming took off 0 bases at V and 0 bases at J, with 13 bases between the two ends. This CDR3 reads CASSLERGGLAKNIQYF. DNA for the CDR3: TGCGCCAGCAGCTTGGAGCGAGGCGGTCTAGCCAAAAACATTCAGTACTTC.

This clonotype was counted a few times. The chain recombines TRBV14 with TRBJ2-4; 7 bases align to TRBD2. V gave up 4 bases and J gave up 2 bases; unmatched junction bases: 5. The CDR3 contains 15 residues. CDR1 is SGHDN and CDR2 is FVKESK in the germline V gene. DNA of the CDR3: TGTGCCAGCAGCCTTAAGCGGGACCCCAAAAACATTCAGTACTTC. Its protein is CASSLKRDPKNIQYF.

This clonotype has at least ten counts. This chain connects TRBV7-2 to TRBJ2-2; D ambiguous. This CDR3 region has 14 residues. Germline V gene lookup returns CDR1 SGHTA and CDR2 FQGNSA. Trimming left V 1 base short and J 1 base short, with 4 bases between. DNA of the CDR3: TGTGCCAGCAGCTTAGTAGGGAACACCGGGGAGCTGTTTTTT. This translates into CASSLVGNTGELFF.

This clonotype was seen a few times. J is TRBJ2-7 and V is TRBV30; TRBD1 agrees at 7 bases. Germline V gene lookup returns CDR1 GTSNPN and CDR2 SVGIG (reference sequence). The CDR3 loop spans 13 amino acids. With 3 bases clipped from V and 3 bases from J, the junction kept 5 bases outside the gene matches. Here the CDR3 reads CAWSRDSIYEQYF. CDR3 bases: TGTGCCTGGAGCCGGGACAGTATCTACGAGCAGTACTTC.

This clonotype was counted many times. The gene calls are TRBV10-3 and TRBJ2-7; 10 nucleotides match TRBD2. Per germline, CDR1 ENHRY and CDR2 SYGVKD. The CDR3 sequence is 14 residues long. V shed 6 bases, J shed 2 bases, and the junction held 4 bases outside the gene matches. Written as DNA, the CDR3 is TGTGCCATCAGCGGACTAGCGGAGACCTACGAGCAGTACTTC. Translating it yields CAISGLAETYEQYF.

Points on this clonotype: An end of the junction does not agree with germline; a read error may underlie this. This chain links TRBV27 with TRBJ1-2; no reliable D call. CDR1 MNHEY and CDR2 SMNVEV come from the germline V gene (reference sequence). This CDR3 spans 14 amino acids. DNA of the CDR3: TGTGCCGGCAGTTTTTCGGGGTCTAACTATGGCTACACCTTC. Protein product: CAGSFSGSNYGYTF.

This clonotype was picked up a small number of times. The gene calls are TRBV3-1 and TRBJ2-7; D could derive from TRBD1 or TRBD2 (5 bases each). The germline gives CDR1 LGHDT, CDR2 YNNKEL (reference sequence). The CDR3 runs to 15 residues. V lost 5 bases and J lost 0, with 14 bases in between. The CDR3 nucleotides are TGTGCCAGCAGCTCTCGGGGCGGAACCTCCTACGAGCAGTACTTC. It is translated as CASSSRGGTSYEQYF.

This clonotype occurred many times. Here the CDR3 DNA reads TGCAGTGCTAGGTCCGGAAGTGTATTCGAGCAGTACTTC. This codes for CSARSGSVFEQYF. V and J are TRBV20-1 and TRBJ2-7; D is uncertain. V dropped 3 bases and J dropped 6 bases, with 15 bases sitting between them. Germline V lookup: CDR1 DFQATT, CDR2 SNEGSKA (reference sequence). There are 13 residues in the CDR3.

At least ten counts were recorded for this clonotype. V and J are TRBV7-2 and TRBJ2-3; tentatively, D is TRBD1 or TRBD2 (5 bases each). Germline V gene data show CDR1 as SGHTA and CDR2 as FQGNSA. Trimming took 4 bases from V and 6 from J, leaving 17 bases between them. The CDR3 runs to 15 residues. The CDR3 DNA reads TGTGCCAGCAGCTGGACCGGGCTATGGGGGGATACGCAGTATTTT. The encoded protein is CASSWTGLWGDTQYF.